The clone carrying this T cell receptor beta chain showed up just once. The sample originates from a study of blood T cell repertoires in COVID-19. About the research overall: Samples of COVID-19 (acute and convalescent) were obtained from the United States, Italy and Spain. PBMCs, B-cell-depleted T cells, or T cells provided the cDNA or gDNA that made up the material.

Original processing methods: Reference gene primer amplification gave estimated nucleated cell counts. This table comes from immunoSEQ multiplex PCR, and its TCRdb copy is limited to in-frame clones, with some not included. The V and J calls and clone size come from that table; D and trimming were worked out from the DNA. Among 100,000 to 150,000 clones listed, approximately 90% were seen once. The clonotype was recovered from a human donor in a cohort sampled during active COVID-19. The source material was peripheral blood.

CDR3 region: CAWSVVSQTQYF. The CDR3 DNA reads as TGTGCCTGGAGTGTTGTGAGTCAGACCCAGTACTTC. The gene calls are TRBV30 and TRBJ2-5; D gene ambiguous. This CDR3 is built from 12 residues. The V gene lost 0 bases and the J gene lost 6 bases, with 8 bases spanning the gap. The germline V gene has CDR1 GTSNPN and CDR2 SVGIG (reference sequence).